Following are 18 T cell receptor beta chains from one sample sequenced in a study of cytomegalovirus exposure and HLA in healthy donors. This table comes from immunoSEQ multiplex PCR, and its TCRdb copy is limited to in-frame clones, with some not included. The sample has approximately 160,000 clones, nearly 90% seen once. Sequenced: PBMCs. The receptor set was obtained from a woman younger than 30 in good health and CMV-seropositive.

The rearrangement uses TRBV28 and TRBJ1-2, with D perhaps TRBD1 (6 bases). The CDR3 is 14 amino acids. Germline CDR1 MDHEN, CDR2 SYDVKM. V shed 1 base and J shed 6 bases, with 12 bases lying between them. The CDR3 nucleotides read TGTGCCAGCAGTTTATTGGCAGGGGTTGATGGCTACACCTTC. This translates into CASSLLAGVDGYTF.

CDR3 loop: CARSLRGDEQFF. The CDR3 region has the DNA TGTGCCAGAAGCTTAAGAGGAGACGAGCAGTTCTTC. The chain joins TRBV7-5 to TRBJ2-1; TRBD2 was called by the table and not checked on the DNA. TRBV7-5 is described as a pseudogene. The CDR3 is 12 residues long.

The CDR3 DNA follows: TGTGCCAGCCAGACGGAGTTTAGCTCCTACGAGCAGTACTTC. It encodes CASQTEFSSYEQYF. The V and J genes are TRBV6-1 and TRBJ2-7; D gene ambiguous. Trimming pared 8 bases from V and 0 bases from J, leaving 14 bases between. Germline V gene sequence: CDR1 MNHNS, CDR2 SASEGT. This CDR3 comprises 14 residues.

CDR3 coding DNA: TGTGCCAGCAGCTTGTCAAGCTTCCAAGAGACCCAGTACTTC. It encodes CASSLSSFQETQYF. This chain uses TRBV11-2 with TRBJ2-5; D remains unclear. V was trimmed by 3 bases and J by 1 base, leaving 9 bases between them. Germline V gene lookup returns CDR1 SGHAT and CDR2 FQNNGV. The CDR3 covers 14 residues.

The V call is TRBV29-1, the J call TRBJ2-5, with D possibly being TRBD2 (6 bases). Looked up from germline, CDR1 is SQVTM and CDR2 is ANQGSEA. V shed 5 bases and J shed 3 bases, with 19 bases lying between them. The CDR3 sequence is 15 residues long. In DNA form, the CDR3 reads TGCAGCGTTCGTGGGTTTAGCGGAGACAAAGAGACCCAGTACTTC. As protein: CSVRGFSGDKETQYF.

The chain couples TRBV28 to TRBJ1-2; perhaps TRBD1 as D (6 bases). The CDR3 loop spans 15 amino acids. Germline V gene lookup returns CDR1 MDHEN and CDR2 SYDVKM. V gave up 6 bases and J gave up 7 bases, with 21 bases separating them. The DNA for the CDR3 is TGTGCCAGCAGCCCCGAAGCGGGGGCGCAGTTTGGCTACACCTTC. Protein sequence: CASSPEAGAQFGYTF.

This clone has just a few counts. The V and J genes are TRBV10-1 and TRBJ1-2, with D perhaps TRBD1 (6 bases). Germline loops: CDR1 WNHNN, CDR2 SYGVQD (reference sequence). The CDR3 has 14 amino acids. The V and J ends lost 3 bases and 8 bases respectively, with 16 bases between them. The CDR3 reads CASSDGRGTNGYTF. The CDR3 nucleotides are TGCGCCAGCAGTGATGGCAGAGGGACAAACGGCTACACCTTC.

The CDR3 bases are TGTGCCAGCAGCGGGACGGGGCTTTTATCAGCGGGAGCGGTGGAGACCCAGTACTTC. Its translation is CASSGTGLLSAGAVETQYF. The chain carries TRBV5-6 and TRBJ2-5; 8 bases line up with TRBD2. Trimming cost V 4 bases and J 5 bases; bases outside gene matches: 22. Per germline, CDR1 SGHDT and CDR2 YYEEEE. The CDR3 is made up of 19 amino acids.

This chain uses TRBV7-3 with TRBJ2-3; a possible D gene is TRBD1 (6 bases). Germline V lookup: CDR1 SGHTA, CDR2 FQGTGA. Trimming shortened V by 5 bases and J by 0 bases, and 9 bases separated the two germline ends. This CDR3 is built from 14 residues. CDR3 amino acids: CASSEGQSTDTQYF. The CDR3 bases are TGTGCCAGCAGCGAAGGACAGAGCACAGATACGCAGTATTTT.

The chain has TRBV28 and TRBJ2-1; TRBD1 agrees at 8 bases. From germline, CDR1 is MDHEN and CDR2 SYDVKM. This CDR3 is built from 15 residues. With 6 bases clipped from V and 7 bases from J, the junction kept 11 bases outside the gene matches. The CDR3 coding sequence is TGTGCCAGCAGCCTGGGGGGACAGGACGTAAATGAGCAGTTCTTC. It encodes CASSLGGQDVNEQFF.

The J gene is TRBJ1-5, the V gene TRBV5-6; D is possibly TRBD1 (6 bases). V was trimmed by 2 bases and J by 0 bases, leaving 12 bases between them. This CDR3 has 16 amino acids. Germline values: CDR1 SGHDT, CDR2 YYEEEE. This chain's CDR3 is CASSFFRGYSNQPQHF. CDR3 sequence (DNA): TGTGCCAGCAGCTTTTTCAGGGGCTATAGCAATCAGCCCCAGCATTTT.

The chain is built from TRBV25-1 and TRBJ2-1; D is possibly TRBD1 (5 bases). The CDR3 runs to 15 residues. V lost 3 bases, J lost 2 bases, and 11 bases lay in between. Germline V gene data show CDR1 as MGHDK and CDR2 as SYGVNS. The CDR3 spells CASSDPTAPYNEQFF. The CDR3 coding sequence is TGTGCCAGCAGTGACCCGACAGCCCCCTACAATGAGCAGTTCTTC.

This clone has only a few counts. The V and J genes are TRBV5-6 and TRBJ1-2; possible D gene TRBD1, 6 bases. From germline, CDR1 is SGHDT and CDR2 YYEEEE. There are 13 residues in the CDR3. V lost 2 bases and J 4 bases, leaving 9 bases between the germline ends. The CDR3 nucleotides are TGTGCCAGCAGCTTAGGACAGCCCTATGGCTACACCTTC. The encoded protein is CASSLGQPYGYTF.

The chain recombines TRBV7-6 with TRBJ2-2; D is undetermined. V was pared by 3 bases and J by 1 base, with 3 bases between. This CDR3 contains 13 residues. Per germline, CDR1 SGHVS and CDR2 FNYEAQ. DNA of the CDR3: TGTGCCAGCAGCTTGAGGAACACCGGGGAGCTGTTTTTT. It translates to CASSLRNTGELFF. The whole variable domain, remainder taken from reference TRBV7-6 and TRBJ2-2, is GAGVSQSPRYKVTKRGQDVALRCDPISGHVSLYWYRQALGQGPEFLTYFNYEAQQDKSGLPNDRFSAERPEGSISTLTIQRTEQRDSAMYRCASSLRNTGELFFGEGSRLTVL.

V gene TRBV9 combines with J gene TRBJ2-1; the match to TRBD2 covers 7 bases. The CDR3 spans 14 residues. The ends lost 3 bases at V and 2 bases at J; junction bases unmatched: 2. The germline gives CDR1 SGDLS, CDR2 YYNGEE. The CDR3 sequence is CASSEGRAYNEQFF. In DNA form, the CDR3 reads TGTGCCAGCAGCGAGGGGAGGGCCTACAATGAGCAGTTCTTC.

CDR3 sequence reads: CASSYLQVTYEQYF. The DNA for the CDR3 is TGTGCCAGCAGCTATCTACAGGTGACCTACGAGCAGTACTTC. The rearrangement joins TRBV7-2 to TRBJ2-7; D perhaps matches TRBD1 (5 bases). CDR3 length: 14 residues. Trimming removed 4 bases at V and 2 bases at J, with 12 bases between. The germline V gene has CDR1 SGHTA and CDR2 FQGNSA.

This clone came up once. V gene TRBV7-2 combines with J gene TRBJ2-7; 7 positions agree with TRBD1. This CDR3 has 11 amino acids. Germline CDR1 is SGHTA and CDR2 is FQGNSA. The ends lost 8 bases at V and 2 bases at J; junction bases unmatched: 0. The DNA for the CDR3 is TGTGCCAGCCAGGGGGCCTACGAGCAGTACTTC. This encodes CASQGAYEQYF.

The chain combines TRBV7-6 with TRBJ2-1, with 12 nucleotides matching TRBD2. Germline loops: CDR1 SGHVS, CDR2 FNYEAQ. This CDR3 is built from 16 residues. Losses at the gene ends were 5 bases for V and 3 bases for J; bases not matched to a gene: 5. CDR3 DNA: TGTGCCAGCAGCACGGGACTAGCGGGCAACTACAATGAGCAGTTCTTC. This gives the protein CASSTGLAGNYNEQFF.